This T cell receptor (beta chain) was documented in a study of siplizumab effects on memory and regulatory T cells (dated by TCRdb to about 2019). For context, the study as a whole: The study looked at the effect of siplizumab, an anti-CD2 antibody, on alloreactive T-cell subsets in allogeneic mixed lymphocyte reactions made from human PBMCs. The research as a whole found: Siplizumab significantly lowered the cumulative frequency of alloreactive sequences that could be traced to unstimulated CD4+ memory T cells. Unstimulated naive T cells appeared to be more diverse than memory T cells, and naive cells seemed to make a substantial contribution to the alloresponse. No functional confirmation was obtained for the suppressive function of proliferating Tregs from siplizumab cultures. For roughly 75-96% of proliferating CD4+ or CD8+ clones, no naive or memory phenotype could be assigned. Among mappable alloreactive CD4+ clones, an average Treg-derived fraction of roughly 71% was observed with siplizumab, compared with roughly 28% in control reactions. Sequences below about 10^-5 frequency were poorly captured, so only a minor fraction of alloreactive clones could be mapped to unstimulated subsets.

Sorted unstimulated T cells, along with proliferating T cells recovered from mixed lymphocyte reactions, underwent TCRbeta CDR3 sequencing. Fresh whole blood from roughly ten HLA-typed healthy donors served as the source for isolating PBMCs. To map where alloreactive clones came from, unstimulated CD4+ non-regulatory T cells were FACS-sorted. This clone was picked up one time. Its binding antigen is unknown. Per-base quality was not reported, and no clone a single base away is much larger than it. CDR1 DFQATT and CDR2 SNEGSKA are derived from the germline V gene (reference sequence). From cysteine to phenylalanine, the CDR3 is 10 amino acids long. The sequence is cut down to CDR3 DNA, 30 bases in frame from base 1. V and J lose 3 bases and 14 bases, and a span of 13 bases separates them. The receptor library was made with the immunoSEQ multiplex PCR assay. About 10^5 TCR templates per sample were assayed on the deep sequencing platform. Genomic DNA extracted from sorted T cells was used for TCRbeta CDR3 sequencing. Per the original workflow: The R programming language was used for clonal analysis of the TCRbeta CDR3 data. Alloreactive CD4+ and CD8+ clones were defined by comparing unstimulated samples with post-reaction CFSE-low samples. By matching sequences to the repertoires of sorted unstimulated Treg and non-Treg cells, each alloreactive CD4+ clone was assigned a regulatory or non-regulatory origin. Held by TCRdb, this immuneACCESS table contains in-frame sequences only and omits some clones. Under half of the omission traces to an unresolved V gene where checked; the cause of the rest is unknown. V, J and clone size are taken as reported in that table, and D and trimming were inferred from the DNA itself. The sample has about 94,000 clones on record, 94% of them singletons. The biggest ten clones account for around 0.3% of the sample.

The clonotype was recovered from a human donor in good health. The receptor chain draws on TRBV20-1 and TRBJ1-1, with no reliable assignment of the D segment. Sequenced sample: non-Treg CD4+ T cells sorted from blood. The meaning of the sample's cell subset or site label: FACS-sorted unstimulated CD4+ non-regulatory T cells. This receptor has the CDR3 CSARGRQTFF. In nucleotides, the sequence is TGCAGTGCTAGGGGAAGACAAACCTTCTTT.